The entry below gives a single T cell receptor beta chain sequence along with its context. Its specificity is unknown. This entry belongs to a study of OX40 agonist ivuxolimab in advanced cancers. The overall study: The patients received ivuxolimab by intravenous route every 2 weeks at 0.01 to 10 mg/kg.

The data were produced by immunoSEQ multiplex PCR, yet TCRdb's version contains in-frame clones alone and is incomplete. This sample has some 70,000 clones, with around 90% found just once. Study-level findings and limits: Averaging showed that CD8+ T cells had more expanded clones than CD4+ did.

On cycle 4 day 1 and cycle 7 day 1, as well as at baseline, blood was sampled. The sample was CD4+ or CD8+ T cells sorted from blood, taken in a trial of the OX40 agonist ivuxolimab. This TCR was sampled from an adult with an advanced solid tumor such as melanoma, head and neck, liver or kidney cancer.

In nucleotides, the CDR3 is TGTGCCAGTAGTATAGAGGCCCAACGGGTCTTGGATACGCAGTATTTT. Translated, it gives CASSIEAQRVLDTQYF. The chain recombines TRBV19 with TRBJ2-3, with D unresolved. V was trimmed by 0 bases and J by 6 bases, leaving 16 bases between them. The CDR3 contains 16 residues. From germline, CDR1 is LNHDA and CDR2 SQIVND (reference sequence). The full variable domain, in which reference TRBV19 and TRBJ2-3 provide the parts outside the CDR3, is DGGITQSPKYLFRKEGQNVTLSCEQNLNHDAMYWYRQDPGQGLRLIYYSQIVNDFQKGDIAEGYSVSREKKESFPLTVTSAQKNPTAFYLCASSIEAQRVLDTQYFGPGTRLTVL.